The 19 T cell receptor beta chains reported below all come from one sample, sequenced in a study of blood T cell repertoires in COVID-19. Assay: immunoSEQ multiplex PCR; the TCRdb copy retains only in-frame clones and omits some. In the table there are about 44,000 clones, about 85% of which are singletons. Sequencing was performed on peripheral blood. Source of these receptors: a woman of 80 years or more in a cohort sampled during active or convalescent COVID-19.

This clone appeared once. V gene TRBV28 combines with J gene TRBJ1-4, with D uncertain. Germline lookup yields CDR1 MDHEN and CDR2 SYDVKM. The CDR3 has 14 amino acids. V was cut by 5 bases and J by 7 bases, with 14 bases left in between. Written as DNA, the CDR3 is TGTGCCAGCAGTCTACCGGCCCGGGGTGAAAAACTGTTTTTT. It encodes CASSLPARGEKLFF.

The chain couples TRBV28 to TRBJ1-1; D is ambiguous. Germline CDR1 is MDHEN and CDR2 is SYDVKM. This CDR3 contains 13 residues. Trimming cost V 7 bases and J 9 bases, with 18 bases left between them. The CDR3 here is CASTQVSRDKAFF. DNA for the CDR3: TGTGCCAGCACCCAGGTTTCCCGGGATAAAGCTTTCTTT.

This chain connects TRBV11-1 to TRBJ2-1; TRBD1 is a possible D gene (6 bases). This CDR3 contains 14 residues. Deletions cut 2 bases from V and 6 bases from J, with 11 bases between. The germline gives CDR1 SGHAT, CDR2 FQDESV (reference sequence). CDR3 region: CASSLWDTINEQFF. The CDR3 DNA sequence: TGTGCCAGCAGCTTATGGGACACGATCAATGAGCAGTTCTTC. The full variable domain, its missing parts supplied by reference TRBV11-1 and TRBJ2-1, is EAEVAQSPRYKITEKSQAVAFWCDPISGHATLYWYRQILGQGPELLVQFQDESVVDDSQLPKDRFSAERLKGVDSTLKIQPAELGDSAMYLCASSLWDTINEQFFGPGTRLTVL.

The chain carries TRBV11-3 and TRBJ1-2; D is perhaps TRBD1 (6 bases). The CDR3 contains 16 residues. Germline V gene sequence: CDR1 SGHNT, CDR2 YENEEA. The V and J ends lost 0 bases and 0 bases respectively, with 11 bases between them. The CDR3 spells CASSLDLRGANYGYTF. CDR3 nucleotide sequence: TGTGCCAGCAGCTTAGATCTCAGGGGAGCTAACTATGGCTACACCTTC. The full variable domain, its missing parts supplied by reference TRBV11-3 and TRBJ1-2, is EAGVVQSPRYKIIEKKQPVAFWCNPISGHNTLYWYLQNLGQGPELLIRYENEEAVDDSQLPKDRFSAERLKGVDSTLKIQPAELGDSAVYLCASSLDLRGANYGYTFGSGTRLTVV.

This clone was detected once. The chain joins TRBV5-1 to TRBJ1-2; D ambiguous. Germline V gives CDR1 SGHRS, CDR2 YFSETQ. V was pared by 5 bases and J by 8 bases, with 22 bases between. This CDR3 has 15 amino acids. Here the CDR3 DNA reads TGCGCCAGCAGTTTTTTCCCGGGCTCCGCGGGGGGCTACACCTTC. This gives the protein CASSFFPGSAGGYTF. The variable domain in full, completed from reference TRBV5-1 and TRBJ1-2, reads KAGVTQTPRYLIKTRGQQVTLSCSPISGHRSVSWYQQTPGQGLQFLFEYFSETQRNKGNFPGRFSGRQFSNSRSEMNVSTLELGDSALYLCASSFFPGSAGGYTFGSGTRLTVV.

The chain couples TRBV5-1 to TRBJ2-6, with a tentative D call TRBD2 (7 bases). Germline CDR1 and CDR2: SGHRS and YFSETQ. The CDR3 covers 18 residues. The V end was cut by 4 bases, the J end by 0 bases, with 17 bases between. In DNA form, the CDR3 reads TGCGCCAGCAGCGGGGGGGCGACAACAAGCTCTGGGGCCAACGTCCTGACTTTC. Protein: CASSGGATTSSGANVLTF.

This clone came up a few times. The gene calls are TRBV11-3 and TRBJ1-1; a weak D match, TRBD1 (6 bases). This CDR3 spans 16 amino acids. V was cut by 2 bases and J by 1 base, with 14 bases left in between. Germline V gives CDR1 SGHNT, CDR2 YENEEA. CDR3 residues: CASSLFQGPTNTEAFF. CDR3 nucleotide sequence: TGTGCCAGCAGCTTATTTCAGGGGCCTACGAACACTGAAGCTTTCTTT.

The CDR3 loop is CASSPPHLVGTEAFF. The CDR3 DNA reads TGTGCCAGCTCCCCCCCCCATTTAGTTGGCACTGAAGCTTTCTTT. This chain connects TRBV18 to TRBJ1-1; D not certain. With 6 bases removed from V and 4 bases from J, the gap between germline ends came to 18 bases. CDR3 length equals 15 residues. CDR1 KGHSH and CDR2 LQKENI come from the germline V gene.

The chain couples TRBV7-2 to TRBJ2-2; 7 nucleotides align to TRBD2. The germline CDR1 and CDR2 sequences are SGHTA and FQGNSA. The CDR3 covers 17 residues. The V gene end was trimmed by 4 bases and the J gene end by 3 bases; junction bases not matched to a gene: 11. The CDR3 region is CASSYLAGLSYTGELFF. The DNA for the CDR3 is TGTGCCAGCAGCTACCTGGCGGGACTATCTTACACCGGGGAGCTGTTTTTT.

V and J are TRBV9 and TRBJ2-7; weak D call: TRBD2 (5 bases). The CDR3 sequence is 15 residues long. Germline V gene lookup returns CDR1 SGDLS and CDR2 YYNGEE. V was trimmed by 1 base and J by 4 bases, leaving 15 bases between them. CDR3 DNA: TGTGCCAGCAGCGTAAAAGGACTGCCTGGGTACGAGCAGTACTTC. Translating it yields CASSVKGLPGYEQYF.

This clone has only one observation. The CDR3 DNA reads TGTGCCAGCAGCTTTGGTGGTCTCCAGTACAATGAGCAGTTCTTC. Translating it yields CASSFGGLQYNEQFF. V gene TRBV5-6 combines with J gene TRBJ2-1; D ambiguous. Germline V gene data show CDR1 as SGHDT and CDR2 as YYEEEE. The CDR3 runs to 15 residues. V was cut by 2 bases and J by 4 bases, with 13 bases left in between.

The V gene is TRBV6-2 or TRBV6-3, the J gene TRBJ1-6; 7 bases agree with TRBD1. In germline, CDR1 is MNHEY, CDR2 SVGEGT. The CDR3 covers 15 residues. J was trimmed by 7 bases and V by 2 bases; bases with no gene match: 5. The CDR3 bases are TGTGCCAGCAGTTACCTGACAGGGTGGAATTCACCCCTCCACTTT. Its protein is CASSYLTGWNSPLHF.

The J gene is TRBJ1-2, the V gene TRBV10-3; no firm D call. Trimming stripped 7 bases from V and 8 bases from J, with 14 bases between. Germline assignment: CDR1 ENHRY and CDR2 SYGVKD. The CDR3 is 12 residues long. In nucleotides, the CDR3 is TGTGCCATCAATCCCGCCGGGAAAGGCTACACCTTC. Residues: CAINPAGKGYTF.

J is TRBJ2-1 and V is TRBV11-2; 10 bases match TRBD2. V lost 4 bases to trimming and J lost 4 bases; unmatched junction nucleotides: 7. Germline lookup yields CDR1 SGHAT and CDR2 FQNNGV. The CDR3 covers 16 residues. The CDR3 region has the DNA TGTGCCAGCAGCTCCTCTAGCGGGAGTGTGTACAATGAGCAGTTCTTC. It translates to CASSSSSGSVYNEQFF.

The chain links TRBV2 to TRBJ1-1; 8 bases line up with TRBD1. V shed 1 base and J 11 bases; nucleotides not matched to a gene: 12. This CDR3 comprises 15 residues. Germline V lookup: CDR1 SNHLY, CDR2 FYNNEI. Here the CDR3 reads CASSEGVGTGSDAFF. In DNA form, the CDR3 reads TGTGCCAGCAGTGAAGGAGTGGGGACAGGATCGGACGCTTTCTTT. Full variable domain (missing parts from reference TRBV2 and TRBJ1-1): EPEVTQTPSHQVTQMGQEVILRCVPISNHLYFYWYRQILGQKVEFLVSFYNNEISEKSEIFDDQFSVERPDGSNFTLKIRSTKLEDSAMYFCASSEGVGTGSDAFFGQGTRLTVV.

The V gene is TRBV5-1, the J gene TRBJ2-2, with D possibly being TRBD1 (5 bases). Deletions cut 4 bases from V and 0 bases from J, with 10 bases between. The CDR3 has 15 residues. Germline assignment: CDR1 SGHRS and CDR2 YFSETQ. For the CDR3, the DNA is TGCGCCAGCAGCCCCGGACACACGAACACCGGGGAGCTGTTTTTT. It yields the protein CASSPGHTNTGELFF.

The V call is TRBV11-3, the J call TRBJ2-7; TRBD1 might be the D (6 bases). V shed 1 base and J shed 2 bases, with 18 bases lying between them. The CDR3 contains 17 residues. The germline V gene has CDR1 SGHNT and CDR2 YENEEA. CDR3 bases: TGTGCCAGCAGCTTAGGGGCAGGGGTCGGTCGTACCTACGAGCAGTACTTC. This translates into CASSLGAGVGRTYEQYF.

The gene calls are TRBV7-9 and TRBJ2-7; D possibly corresponds to TRBD1 (6 bases). This CDR3 contains 13 residues. Germline V gives CDR1 SEHNR, CDR2 FQNEAQ (reference sequence). The V end lost 5 bases, the J end lost 1 base, and 9 bases lay between the germline ends. Written as DNA, the CDR3 is TGTGCCAGCAGCCGAACAGGGTCCTACGAGCAGTACTTC. Amino acids: CASSRTGSYEQYF. The full variable domain, in which reference TRBV7-9 and TRBJ2-7 provide the parts outside the CDR3, is DTGVSQNPRHKITKRGQNVTFRCDPISEHNRLYWYRQTLGQGPEFLTYFQNEAQLEKSRLLSDRFSAERPKGSFSTLEIQRTEQGDSAMYLCASSRTGSYEQYFGPGTRLTVT.

This sequence joins TRBV7-9 and TRBJ2-5, with 12 bases fitting TRBD1. The CDR3 is 14 amino acids. The ends lost 5 bases at V and 4 bases at J; junction bases unmatched: 2. Germline V gene sequence: CDR1 SEHNR, CDR2 FQNEAQ (reference sequence). CDR3 sequence reads: CASSQGQGAETQYF. The CDR3 DNA reads as TGTGCCAGCAGCCAGGGACAGGGGGCAGAGACCCAGTACTTC.